This TCR beta chain was profiled in a study of blood T cell repertoires in COVID-19. About the study: The study drew acute and convalescent COVID-19 samples from the United States, Italy and Spain. T cells, B-cell-depleted T cells, or PBMCs supplied cDNA or gDNA.

Trimming took 7 bases from V and 2 from J; bases not matched to a gene: 17. The CDR3 contains 19 residues. The germline V gene encodes CDR1 LNHDA and CDR2 SQIVND (reference sequence). Authors' processing steps: Using reference gene primer amplification, nucleated cell counts were estimated. Sequencing was performed with immunoSEQ multiplex PCR; in TCRdb, only in-frame clones are kept and a portion is missing. V and J calls and clone size follow that table, whereas D and trimming were derived from the DNA. The profile covers about 130,000 clones, with roughly four fifths appearing a single time and around a tenth taken by the ten largest.

Sequenced: peripheral blood. V gene TRBV19 combines with J gene TRBJ2-1, with TRBD1 matching over 10 bases. The sequence came from a man aged 40-50 years with active or convalescent COVID-19. DNA for the CDR3: TGTGCCAGTACCCAAAGGGGGACAGGGGCCATATCGACCTACAATGAGCAGTTCTTC. Translating it yields CASTQRGTGAISTYNEQFF.